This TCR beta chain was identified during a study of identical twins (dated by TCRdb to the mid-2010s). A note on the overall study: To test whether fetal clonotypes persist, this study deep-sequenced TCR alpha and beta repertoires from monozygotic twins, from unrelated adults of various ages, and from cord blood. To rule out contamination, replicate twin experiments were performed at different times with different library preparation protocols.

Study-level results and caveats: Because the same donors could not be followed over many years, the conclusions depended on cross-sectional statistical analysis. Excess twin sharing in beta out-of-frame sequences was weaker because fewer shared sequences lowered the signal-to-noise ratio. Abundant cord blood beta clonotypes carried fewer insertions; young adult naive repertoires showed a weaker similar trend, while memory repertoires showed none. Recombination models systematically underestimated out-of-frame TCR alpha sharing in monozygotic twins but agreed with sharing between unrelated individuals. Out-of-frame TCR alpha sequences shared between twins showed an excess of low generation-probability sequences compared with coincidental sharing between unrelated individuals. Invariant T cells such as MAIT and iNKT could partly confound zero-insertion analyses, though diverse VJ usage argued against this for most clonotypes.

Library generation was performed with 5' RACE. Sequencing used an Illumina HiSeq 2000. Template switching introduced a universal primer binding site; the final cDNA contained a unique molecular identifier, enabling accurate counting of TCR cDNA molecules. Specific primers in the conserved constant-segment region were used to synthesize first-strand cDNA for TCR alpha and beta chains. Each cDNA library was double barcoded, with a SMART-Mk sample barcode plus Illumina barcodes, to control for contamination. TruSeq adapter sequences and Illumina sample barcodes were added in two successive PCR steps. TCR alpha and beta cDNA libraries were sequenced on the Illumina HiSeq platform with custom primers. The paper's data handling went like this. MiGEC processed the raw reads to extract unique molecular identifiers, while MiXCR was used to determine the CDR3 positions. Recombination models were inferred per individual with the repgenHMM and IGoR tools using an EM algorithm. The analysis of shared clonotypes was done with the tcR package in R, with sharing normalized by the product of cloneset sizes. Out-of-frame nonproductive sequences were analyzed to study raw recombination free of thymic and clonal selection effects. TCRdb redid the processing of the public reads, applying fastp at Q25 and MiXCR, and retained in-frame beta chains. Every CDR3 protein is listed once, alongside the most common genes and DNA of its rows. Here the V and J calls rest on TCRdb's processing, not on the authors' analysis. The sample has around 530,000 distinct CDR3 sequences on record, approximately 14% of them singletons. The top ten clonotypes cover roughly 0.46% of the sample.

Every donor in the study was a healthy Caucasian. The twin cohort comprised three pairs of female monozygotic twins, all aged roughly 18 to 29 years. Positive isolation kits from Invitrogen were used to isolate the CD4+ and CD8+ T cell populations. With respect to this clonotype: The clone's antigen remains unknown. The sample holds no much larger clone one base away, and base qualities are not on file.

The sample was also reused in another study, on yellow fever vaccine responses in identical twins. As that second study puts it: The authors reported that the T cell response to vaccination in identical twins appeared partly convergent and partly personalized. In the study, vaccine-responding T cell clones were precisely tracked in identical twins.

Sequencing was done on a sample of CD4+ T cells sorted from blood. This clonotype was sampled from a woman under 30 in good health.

The CDR3: CASSEWAESYEQYF. Here is the DNA: TGTGCCAGCAGTGAATGGGCAGAATCCTACGAGCAGTACTTC. The V and J genes are TRBV6-1 and TRBJ2-7; the D gene cannot be named for sure. CDR1 and CDR2, looked up from the germline V gene, are MNHNS and SASEGT. V is cut by 2 bases and J by 1 base, and the space between the germline ends is 9 bases. The CDR3 sequence holds 14 residues, the cysteine and phenylalanine included. CDR3 DNA only is kept here, 42 bases in frame from base 1.